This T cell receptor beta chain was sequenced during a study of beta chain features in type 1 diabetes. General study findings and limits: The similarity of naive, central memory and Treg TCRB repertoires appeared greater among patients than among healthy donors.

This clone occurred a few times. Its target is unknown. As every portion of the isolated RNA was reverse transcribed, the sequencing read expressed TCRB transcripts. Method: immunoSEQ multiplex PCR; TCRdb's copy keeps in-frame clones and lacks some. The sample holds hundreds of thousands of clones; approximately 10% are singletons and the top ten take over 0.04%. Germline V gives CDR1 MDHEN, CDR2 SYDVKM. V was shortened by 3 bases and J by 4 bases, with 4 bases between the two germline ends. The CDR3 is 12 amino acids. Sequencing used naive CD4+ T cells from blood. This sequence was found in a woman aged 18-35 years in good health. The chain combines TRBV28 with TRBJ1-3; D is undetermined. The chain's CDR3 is CASSFYGNTIYF. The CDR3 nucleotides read TGTGCCAGCAGTTTTTACGGAAACACCATATATTTT.